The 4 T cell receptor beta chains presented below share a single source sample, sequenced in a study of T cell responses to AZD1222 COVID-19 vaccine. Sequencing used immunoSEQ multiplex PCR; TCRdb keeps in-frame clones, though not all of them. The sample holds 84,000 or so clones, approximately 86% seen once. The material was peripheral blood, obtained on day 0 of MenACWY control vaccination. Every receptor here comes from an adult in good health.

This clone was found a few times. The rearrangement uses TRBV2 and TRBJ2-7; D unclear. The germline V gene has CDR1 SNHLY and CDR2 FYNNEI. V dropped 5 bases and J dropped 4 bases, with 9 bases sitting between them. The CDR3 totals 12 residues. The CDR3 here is CASSSLEYEQYF. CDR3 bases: TGTGCCAGCAGTAGTCTAGAGTACGAGCAGTACTTC.

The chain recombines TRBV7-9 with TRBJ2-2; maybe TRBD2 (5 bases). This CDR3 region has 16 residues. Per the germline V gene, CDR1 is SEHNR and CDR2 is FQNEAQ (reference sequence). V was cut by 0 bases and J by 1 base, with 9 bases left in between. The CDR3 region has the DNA TGTGCCAGCAGCTTAGCGAGGGCCGGGAACACCGGGGAGCTGTTTTTT. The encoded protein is CASSLARAGNTGELFF.

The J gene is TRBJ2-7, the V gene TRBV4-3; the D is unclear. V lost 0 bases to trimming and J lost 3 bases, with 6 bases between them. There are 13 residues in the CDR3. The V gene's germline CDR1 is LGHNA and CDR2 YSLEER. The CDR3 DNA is TGCGCCAGCAGCCAAGAAGTCAACTACGAGCAGTACTTC. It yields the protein CASSQEVNYEQYF.

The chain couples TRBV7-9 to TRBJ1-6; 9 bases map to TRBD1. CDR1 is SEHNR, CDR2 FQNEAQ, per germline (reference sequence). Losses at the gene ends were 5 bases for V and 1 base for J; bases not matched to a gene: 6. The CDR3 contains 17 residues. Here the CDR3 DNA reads TGTGCCAGCAGCAGACTGACAGGGGGATCCTATAATTCACCCCTCCACTTT. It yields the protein CASSRLTGGSYNSPLHF.